This entry concerns a single TCR beta chain. No cognate antigen has been identified for it. No base qualities exist here, and no much larger clone lies one base off it. This entry belongs to a study of T cell repertoires in cytomegalovirus infection (dated by TCRdb to between 2019 and 2020). As for the study more broadly: Donor HLA type was relevant to the analysis, as public TCR beta signatures indicated carriage of CMV infection together with the matching HLA type.

These reads were obtained on an Illumina HiSeq 1500. The public reads were reprocessed in TCRdb via fastp at Q25 and MiXCR, keeping in-frame beta chains. Identical CDR3 protein sequences are pooled into one entry, listed with their most common genes and DNA. The sample table lists around 280,000 distinct CDR3 sequences, approximately 15% of them with a count of one. The leading ten clones occupy 8.5% to 9% of the sample. The CDR3, from cysteine to phenylalanine, totals 13 residues. The only DNA kept is the CDR3, 39 bases in frame from the first base. Per the germline V gene (reference sequence), DFQATT is the CDR1 and SNEGSKA is the CDR2. Relative to germline, V is 3 bases shorter and J is 7 bases shorter, with 12 bases between their ends. Paper-wide results and their limitations: Cumulative frequency of public TCR beta family members discriminated carriers of CMV infection plus the relevant HLA type in this cohort and an independent approximately 370-donor cohort. The ex vivo response was dominated by HLA-C-restricted CMV-specific TCR beta clonotypes, which also provided the single most frequent clonotype in two of eight donors.

This receptor was taken from a human donor in good health (CMV status not recorded). Some clones in this sample may be carry-over from other donors' samples. The sample comprised PBMCs. The chain employs TRBV20-1 and TRBJ2-2; TRBD1 is possibly the D segment (6 matching bases). The CDR3 reads as follows: CSASIQGVGELFF. The DNA sequence is TGCAGTGCTAGCATACAGGGTGTCGGGGAGCTGTTTTTT.